This T cell receptor beta chain was captured in a study of cytotoxic CD8 clonotypes in ibrutinib-treated CLL. Study background: Specimens for response were gathered following a median about a year of therapy, spanning 6 to 36.

General observations from the study: Timing of sampling differed between sustained-remission and progressing patients. On treatment, the uncommon public clonotypes contracted or remained stable.

The CDR3 totals 14 residues. Between the trimmed V and J ends, which lost 8 bases and 1 base, there was a span of 14 bases. CDR1 and CDR2 from the germline V gene are MDHEN and SYDVKM. Libraries were prepared by immunoSEQ multiplex PCR; TCRdb keeps only in-frame clonotypes and omits some of them. The sample lists fewer than 400,000 clones, 60% to 80% occurring once. To note about this clone: Its matching antigen is unknown.

The gene calls are TRBV28 and TRBJ2-5; D is uncertain. This specimen was PBMCs, taken after 36 months of ibrutinib treatment. The receptor was isolated from a human donor with chronic lymphocytic leukemia. The CDR3 coding sequence is TGTGCCAGCCTTTCCCAGGACGGCCAAGAGACCCAGTACTTC. Amino acid sequence: CASLSQDGQETQYF.